These 12 T cell receptor beta chains originate from one sample sequenced in a study of blood T cell repertoires in COVID-19. Repertoires were generated with immunoSEQ multiplex PCR, while TCRdb's copy carries only in-frame clones and drops some. Of about 440,000 clones in the sample, roughly 91% were seen once. Sequenced: peripheral blood. These receptors originate from a woman between 25 and 40 years old with acute or convalescent COVID-19.

This clone appeared once. V usage is TRBV10-3 and J usage is TRBJ2-1, with 12 bases identical to TRBD2. J was trimmed by 0 bases and V by 10 bases; bases with no gene match: 13. The CDR3 runs to 18 residues. Germline V gene data show CDR1 as ENHRY and CDR2 as SYGVKD. The CDR3 DNA is TGTGCCAGCAGCACACTAGCGGGGGGTGTTAGCTCCTACAATGAGCAGTTCTTC. Translating gives CASSTLAGGVSSYNEQFF.

The V and J genes are TRBV28 and TRBJ2-1, with D tentatively TRBD1 (5 bases). The CDR3 is 16 residues long. V lost 5 bases and J 6 bases, leaving 20 bases between the germline ends. Germline V CDR1 and CDR2: MDHEN, SYDVKM. CDR3 in DNA: TGTGCCAGCAGTCGAGTGACAGCCGGTCTTCTCAATGAGCAGTTCTTC. Encoded protein: CASSRVTAGLLNEQFF.

The chain carries TRBV10-3 and TRBJ1-2, with unresolved D. Germline values: CDR1 ENHRY, CDR2 SYGVKD. The CDR3 spans 14 residues. Trimming removed 4 bases from V and 0 bases from J, with 9 bases in between. The CDR3 spells CAISASGTNYGYTF. CDR3 in DNA: TGTGCCATCAGTGCGTCGGGCACTAACTATGGCTACACCTTC.

The CDR3 spells CASSFGTGALNTEAFF. The CDR3 DNA reads as TGTGCCAGCAGTTTCGGGACAGGGGCGTTGAACACTGAAGCTTTCTTT. The chain combines TRBV28 with TRBJ1-1; 10 bases fit TRBD1. This CDR3 spans 16 amino acids. Germline CDR1 MDHEN, CDR2 SYDVKM. The ends lost 3 bases at V and 0 bases at J; junction bases unmatched: 4. Filled out from reference TRBV28 and TRBJ1-1, the complete variable domain reads DVKVTQSSRYLVKRTGEKVFLECVQDMDHENMFWYRQDPGLGLRLIYFSYDVKMKEKGDIPEGYSVSREKKERFSLILESASTNQTSMYLCASSFGTGALNTEAFFGQGTRLTVV.

This chain joins TRBV12-3 or TRBV12-4 and TRBJ2-3, with a weak D call TRBD2 (6 bases). V lost 10 bases to trimming and J lost 5 bases, with 13 bases between them. The CDR3 runs 12 residues. In DNA, the CDR3 is TGTGCCACCAGGAGCGGGTTAGATACGCAGTATTTT. Protein product: CATRSGLDTQYF.

This chain uses TRBV2 with TRBJ1-5; TRBD1 matches 9 bases. Germline assignment: CDR1 SNHLY and CDR2 FYNNEI. V gave up 5 bases and J gave up 3 bases; unmatched junction bases: 2. The CDR3 has 14 residues. This chain's CDR3 is CASSRTGANQPQHF. In DNA, the CDR3 is TGTGCCAGCAGTCGGACAGGGGCCAATCAGCCCCAGCATTTT.

The gene calls are TRBV5-1 and TRBJ2-6, with TRBD1 identical over 7 bases. The CDR3 is 16 amino acids. The V gene end was trimmed by 4 bases and the J gene end by 2 bases; junction bases not matched to a gene: 6. CDR1 is SGHRS, CDR2 YFSETQ, per germline. The CDR3 DNA sequence: TGCGCCAGCAGCCCTTACAGGGGAACTGGGGCCAACGTCCTGACTTTC. This gives the protein CASSPYRGTGANVLTF.

J is TRBJ1-5 and V is TRBV28; 9 bases line up with TRBD1. Germline values: CDR1 MDHEN, CDR2 SYDVKM. The CDR3 extends over 14 amino acids. V was pared by 9 bases and J by 5 bases, with 8 bases of the junction left unmatched. CDR3 coding DNA: TGTGCCAGTGGCCCGGGACAGGGTTATCAGCCCCAGCATTTT. It translates to CASGPGQGYQPQHF. The entire variable domain, with the rest obtained from reference TRBV28 and TRBJ1-5, is as follows: DVKVTQSSRYLVKRTGEKVFLECVQDMDHENMFWYRQDPGLGLRLIYFSYDVKMKEKGDIPEGYSVSREKKERFSLILESASTNQTSMYLCASGPGQGYQPQHFGDGTRLSIL.

This clone was observed a single time. V is TRBV4-2 and J is TRBJ1-6; D ambiguous. Germline-derived CDR1 and CDR2 are LGHNA and YNFKEQ. This CDR3 has 16 residues. V shed 0 bases and J shed 6 bases, with 12 bases lying between them. CDR3 in DNA: TGTGCCAGCAGCCAAGAGGCAGGTACCCCTAATTCACCCCTCCACTTT. Its protein is CASSQEAGTPNSPLHF.

The chain links TRBV5-1 to TRBJ2-3; TRBD2 agrees at 11 bases. Unmatched junction bases numbered 9, after V lost 4 bases and J lost 2 bases. Germline CDR1 is SGHRS and CDR2 is YFSETQ. The CDR3 extends over 17 amino acids. For the CDR3, the DNA is TGCGCCAGCAGCCACCTGGGACTAGCGGAGATCACAGATACGCAGTATTTT. Its protein is CASSHLGLAEITDTQYF.

The CDR3 region has the DNA TGCAGTGCTTTGGCGGGCATTCAGTACTTC. Translated, it gives CSALAGIQYF. The rearrangement uses TRBV20-1 and TRBJ2-4, with D possibly TRBD2 on 5 matching bases. Germline loops: CDR1 DFQATT, CDR2 SNEGSKA (reference sequence). V was cut by 5 bases and J by 9 bases, with 8 bases left in between. The CDR3 length is 10 residues.

V and J are TRBV21-1 and TRBJ2-7; the D call TRBD2 from the table was never checked on the DNA. TRBV21-1 is listed as a pseudogene. This CDR3 region has 18 residues. The CDR3 bases are TGTGCCAGCAGCAAAATACTAGACGTCCCATCGTCTCCTCACGAGCAGTACTTC. Translation: CASSKILDVPSSPHEQYF.